The source of this T cell receptor (beta chain) is a study of T cells in Graves' hyperthyroidism and ophthalmopathy. Study overall: Peripheral blood samples were taken at initial diagnosis, prior to any treatment. Regarding the study as a whole: Separation of ophthalmopathy from stable hyperthyroidism was achieved by a 13 V-J model.

RNA transcripts were the template for amplifying TCR beta CDR3 regions. The HTBI set primed first-round TCR CDR3 RT-PCR. TCRdb re-derived calls from the multiplex PCR reads in MiXCR, one entry per CDR3 protein. The sample has about 400,000 distinct CDR3 sequences, under 15% seen once; the top ten hold roughly 33%. This CDR3 comprises 13 residues. Germline V gene lookup returns CDR1 SGHTA and CDR2 FQGTGA. Trimming took 8 bases from V and 0 from J, leaving 5 bases between them. This clonotype has a count of ten or more. No antigen is known for it. The sequence derives from a woman aged 25 to 39 with Graves' hyperthyroidism. Sequencing input: blood. The rearrangement uses TRBV7-3 and TRBJ2-6; D unresolved. The CDR3 is CASQSSGANVLTF. The DNA of the CDR3 is TGTGCCAGCCAGTCCTCTGGGGCCAACGTCCTGACTTTC.